This T cell receptor (beta chain) appears in the sequencing data of a study of neoadjuvant anti-PD-1 for oral cavity cancer (dated by TCRdb to the early 2020s). Regarding the study in general: Patients mostly received three to four biweekly doses of nivolumab at 3 mg/kg before curative-intent surgical resection. A fourth nivolumab dose was given around day 43 to patients without progression, and definitive surgical resection was performed in those patients on days 50-56. Responders were defined as patients with complete response, partial response or stable disease by RECIST 1.1; non-responders were defined as patients with progression. A roughly 30% response rate was observed in the parent correlative cohort, in which around twelve patients were included. The paper as a whole reports these results and caveats: Only a few patients per response group were included in the TCR analyses, and larger cohorts for validation were called for by the authors. After neoadjuvant nivolumab, significantly higher T cell clonality (Gini index) was found within PBMCs in non-responders than in responders. Higher pretreatment blood Treg/Th17 ratios correlated with both higher pretreatment blood TCRbeta clonality and lower post-treatment tumor TCRbeta clonality.

From the cysteine through the phenylalanine, the CDR3 covers 15 amino acids. Solely the CDR3 DNA is kept, with 45 bases framed from the first base. V was cut back by 5 bases and J by 1 base, leaving a gap of 13 bases between them. The germline V gene gives CDR1 as SGHTA and CDR2 as FQGNSA. PBMC libraries used mostly about 0.5 ug of input genomic DNA for deep sequencing, with six replicates per sample. The immunoSEQ hsTCRbeta kit was used to prepare TCRbeta libraries according to the manufacturer's instructions. The completed libraries were mixed into a single pool at 3 nM, then sequenced with an Illumina NovaSeq 6000 S4 flow cell. The published analysis was carried out like this. The immunoSEQ Analyzer handled quality control and preprocessing of the raw data. The analysis was limited to productive rearrangements, and each clonotype was defined by a unique CDR3 amino acid sequence. Repertoire clonality was estimated as the Gini-Simpson index, computed with the R package tcR. Student's t test was used to compare Gini indices, while Pearson correlation assessed associations with tumor size change. Sourced from immuneACCESS, this table was stored by TCRdb with only in-frame sequences that have V and J called. A share of the clones is absent; for the studies checked, an unresolved V gene accounts for under half, and the remainder has no known explanation. That table is the source of V, J and clone size, and D and trimming were worked out from the DNA. Present in this sample are approximately 13,000 clones, around three fifths of which were seen just once. Jointly, the top ten make up 2% to 3% of the sample.

According to the study, the label for this sample's time point signals: before neoadjuvant nivolumab. Patients had been newly diagnosed with stage II-IVA oral cavity squamous cell carcinoma, and no prior systemic or radiation treatment had been given to the patients. The cohort was made up of patients with locally advanced, HPV-negative oral cavity squamous cell carcinoma. Peripheral blood mononuclear cells were analyzed directly and were not maintained or expanded in culture. The samples were drawn from a longitudinal correlative study tied to a single-arm phase II trial testing neoadjuvant nivolumab in oral cavity squamous cell carcinoma. Genomic DNA-based TCRbeta sequencing was performed on subject-matched pre- and post-treatment PBMCs and tumors from three responders and three non-responders. Peripheral blood mononuclear cells were collected once before nivolumab treatment and again after treatment, at the time of surgery. The Maxwell RSC DNA from Cells kit was used to extract genomic DNA from PBMCs.

As for this clone: The antigen it recognizes is unknown. No much larger clone exists at a distance of one base, and base qualities are not known.

This sequence was found in a person aged 35-79 years with oral cavity squamous cell carcinoma. Sequencing used PBMCs, obtained before nivolumab (anti-PD-1) treatment. Recombination linked TRBV7-2 to TRBJ2-3; the D gene may be TRBD1 or TRBD2, since each aligns over 6 bases. The nucleotides are TGTGCCAGCAGCCGTTCCCGGGGGCGCACAGATACGCAGTATTTT. Translated, it reads CASSRSRGRTDTQYF.